This T cell receptor (beta chain) appears in the sequencing data of a study of blood T cell repertoires in COVID-19. Study in general: Whether acute or convalescent, the COVID-19 samples came from the United States, Italy and Spain. Nucleic acid was either cDNA or gDNA, and it came from T cells, B-cell-depleted T cells, or PBMCs.

The method was immunoSEQ multiplex PCR; TCRdb's version includes in-frame clones alone and lacks a portion of them. Of some 170,000 clones listed, 80% to 90% are singletons. Germline assignment: CDR1 LNHDA and CDR2 SQIVND (reference sequence). J was trimmed by 0 bases and V by 9 bases; bases with no gene match: 4. The CDR3 covers 13 residues. Cohorts were determined from participant-reported clinical history. The genes are TRBV19 and TRBJ2-5, with 7 positions matching TRBD1. This TCR was recovered from a man aged 50 or older who had recovered from COVID-19. The sequenced sample was PBMCs or T cells enriched from blood (not recorded which). CDR3 DNA: TGTGCCAGCAAACAGGGGTACCAAGAGACCCAGTACTTC. Protein sequence: CASKQGYQETQYF.